This T cell receptor (beta chain) was profiled in a study of regulatory T cells in long-lasting Graves disease. Findings and caveats of the study: There was favoring of TRBV28, TRBJ1-2 and TRBJ2-5 in persistent disease.

A note on this clonotype: Its antigen is not identified. A read error may be the cause here, since a much bigger clone is one base away.

In germline, CDR1 is SEHNR, CDR2 FQNEAQ (reference sequence). V was pared by 5 bases and J by 10 bases, with 21 bases between. The CDR3 runs 15 residues. Investigators prepared the TCR beta libraries by applying iRepertoire HTBI primers and Arm-PCR of CDR3 regions. A single record per CDR3 protein comes from TCRdb applying MiXCR to the multiplex PCR reads. The table shows around 330,000 distinct CDR3 sequences, with 15% to 20% occurring only once. The time point is: newly diagnosed GD, antithyroid drugs for less than 3 months. PBMCs provided the RNA from which the TCR library was made. The patients included were those that came from an endocrinology department in Xi'an, China.

The chain employs TRBV7-9 and TRBJ2-1; D could derive from TRBD1 or TRBD2 (5 bases each). This receptor was obtained from a female donor with Graves disease. Sample: peripheral blood mononuclear cells (PBMCs), taken at new diagnosis, from a patient treated with antithyroid drugs. CDR3 DNA: TGTGCCAGCAGCCCTACCGGGGCGGAGCCTGACGAGCAGTTCTTC. Its translation is CASSPTGAEPDEQFF.